This T cell receptor (beta chain) was recovered during a study of blood T cells in healthy people across ages. Next came a second PCR, run for about 6 to 12 cycles, which used a sample-barcoded 5' primer along with a J-beta primer mix. Through a template-switch adaptor with 12 random nucleotides, each cDNA molecule received a tag. Using its own MiXCR run on the 5' RACE reads, TCRdb lists one record per CDR3 protein. The sample lists around 940,000 distinct CDR3 sequences; roughly 51% were seen once. Germline V lookup: CDR1 SGHTA, CDR2 FQGNSA. The CDR3 runs 15 residues. The V end was cut by 0 bases, the J end by 4 bases, with 12 bases between. A minimum of 6 million PBMCs was isolated per sample.

Sequenced material: blood. The chain is built from TRBV7-2 and TRBJ2-5, with no clear D. The origin of this receptor is a woman aged 55-69 years in good health. The DNA for the CDR3 is TGTGCCAGCAGCTTAGCGGTAGGGCAGCGAGAGACCCAGTACTTC. This gives the protein CASSLAVGQRETQYF.